The 30 T cell receptor beta chains below come from one sample, sequenced in a study of blood T cell repertoires in COVID-19. Profiling relied on immunoSEQ multiplex PCR, and the TCRdb table lists in-frame clones only, not all of them. The repertoire consists of around 310,000 clones, with 85% to 90% occurring once and the leading ten covering roughly a tenth. The sequenced sample was PBMCs or T cells enriched from blood (not recorded which). These receptors were collected from a woman aged 25 to 39 who had recovered from COVID-19.

The chain recombines TRBV6-2 or TRBV6-3 with TRBJ1-1; D gene uncertain. The CDR3 spans 13 residues. The germline gives CDR1 MNHEY, CDR2 SVGEGT. The V and J ends lost 2 bases and 3 bases respectively, with 7 bases between them. CDR3 residues: CASSYGGDTEAFF. CDR3 DNA sequence: TGTGCCAGCAGTTACGGCGGGGACACTGAAGCTTTCTTT.

The V and J genes are TRBV5-1 and TRBJ2-3; D may be TRBD1 (5 bases). The germline V gene has CDR1 SGHRS and CDR2 YFSETQ. V lost 0 bases to trimming and J lost 2 bases, with 22 bases between them. This CDR3 is 19 amino acids long. The CDR3 loop reads CASSLEGWGRQGHTDTQYF. CDR3 DNA: TGCGCCAGCAGCTTGGAAGGTTGGGGCCGCCAGGGCCACACAGATACGCAGTATTTT. Drawing the rest from reference TRBV5-1 and TRBJ2-3, the complete variable domain is KAGVTQTPRYLIKTRGQQVTLSCSPISGHRSVSWYQQTPGQGLQFLFEYFSETQRNKGNFPGRFSGRQFSNSRSEMNVSTLELGDSALYLCASSLEGWGRQGHTDTQYFGPGTRLTVL.

This clone was observed a single time. One end of the junction varies from germline; a read error may be responsible. The genes are TRBV7-7 and TRBJ2-1, with TRBD1 matching 9 bases. CDR3 length equals 15 residues. Germline CDR1 and CDR2: SSHAT and FNYEAQ (reference sequence). CDR3 loop: CASSSGQGPYNEQFF. The CDR3 nucleotides read TGTGCTAGCAGCTCGGGACAGGGTCCCTACAATGAGCAGTTCTTC.

The chain employs TRBV2 and TRBJ2-1, with 8 positions matching TRBD2. Germline CDR1 and CDR2: SNHLY and FYNNEI. The trim removed 4 bases at V and 12 bases at J, leaving 11 bases unmatched. The CDR3 spans 14 residues. The CDR3 spells CASSVVAGLRGQFF. The DNA of the CDR3 is TGTGCCAGCAGTGTTGTAGCGGGATTAAGGGGGCAGTTCTTC.

V gene TRBV27 combines with J gene TRBJ1-1; D not resolved. Germline loops: CDR1 MNHEY, CDR2 SMNVEV (reference sequence). V was trimmed by 3 bases and J by 7 bases, leaving 12 bases between them. This CDR3 is 13 amino acids long. CDR3 region: CASSFRRADEAFF. CDR3 DNA: TGTGCCAGCAGTTTTCGACGCGCGGATGAAGCTTTCTTT.

The J gene is TRBJ2-3, the V gene TRBV4-2, with D possibly matching TRBD2 (5 bases). In germline, CDR1 is LGHNA, CDR2 YNFKEQ. The CDR3 covers 19 residues. Trimming shortened V by 0 bases and J by 1 base, and 20 bases separated the two germline ends. This CDR3 reads CASSQEAVASGSGTDTQYF. In DNA form, the CDR3 reads TGTGCCAGCAGCCAAGAAGCGGTAGCCAGCGGTTCCGGCACAGATACGCAGTATTTT.

The chain carries TRBV6-5 and TRBJ1-6; TRBD1 agrees at 10 bases. This CDR3 region has 16 residues. Germline CDR1 is MNHEY and CDR2 is SVGAGI. Unmatched junction bases numbered 10, after V lost 2 bases and J lost 12 bases. The DNA for the CDR3 is TGTGCCAGCAGTTACCACGGGACAGGGGCCACCGAACCCCTCCACTTT. Protein: CASSYHGTGATEPLHF.

The chain couples TRBV4-1 to TRBJ1-5; TRBD1 aligns across 8 bases. Germline values: CDR1 MGHRA, CDR2 YSYEKL. The ends lost 4 bases at V and 4 bases at J; junction bases unmatched: 6. The CDR3 covers 15 residues. The chain's CDR3 is CASSPDRDPNQPQHF. CDR3 DNA sequence: TGCGCCAGCAGCCCGGACAGGGATCCGAATCAGCCCCAGCATTTT.

This clone has a handful of counts. The chain couples TRBV4-1 to TRBJ2-7; 10 bases match TRBD2. CDR3 length equals 15 residues. Germline V gives CDR1 MGHRA, CDR2 YSYEKL. The ends lost 0 bases at V and 4 bases at J; junction bases unmatched: 3. CDR3 protein: CASSQEQREGYEQYF. CDR3 nucleotides: TGCGCCAGCAGCCAAGAACAGCGGGAGGGGTACGAGCAGTACTTC.

This chain joins TRBV4-1 and TRBJ2-7; 8 positions agree with TRBD2. Germline values: CDR1 MGHRA, CDR2 YSYEKL. The ends lost 1 base at V and 0 bases at J; junction bases unmatched: 14. This CDR3 is 19 amino acids long. CDR3 nucleotides: TGCGCCAGCAGCCAAGTTCGAGCTAGCGGGTTCTTAAGCTCCTACGAGCAGTACTTC. Translating gives CASSQVRASGFLSSYEQYF.

V usage is TRBV18 and J usage is TRBJ2-2; TRBD2 matches 8 bases. Germline V gene data show CDR1 as KGHSH and CDR2 as LQKENI. The CDR3 contains 17 residues. The V segment lost 6 bases and the J segment 7 bases; nucleotides outside the gene matches: 16. The CDR3 bases are TGTGCCAGCTCCCCTGCGGTCAGCGGGAGTTTGAGCGGGGAGCTGTTTTTT. Its protein is CASSPAVSGSLSGELFF. Full variable domain (remainder filled in from reference TRBV18 and TRBJ2-2): NAGVMQNPRHLVRRRGQEARLRCSPMKGHSHVYWYRQLPEEGLKFMVYLQKENIIDESGMPKERFSAEFPKEGPSILRIQQVVRGDSAAYFCASSPAVSGSLSGELFFGEGSRLTVL.

The V and J genes are TRBV9 and TRBJ2-4; TRBD1 matches at 7 bases. The CDR3 spans 16 residues. Germline trimming cut 4 bases from V and 2 bases from J; bases unmatched to any gene: 9. CDR1 and CDR2 from the germline V gene are SGDLS and YYNGEE. CDR3 in amino acids: CASSLGTVETKNIQYF. The CDR3 nucleotides read TGTGCCAGCAGCTTGGGGACAGTGGAAACCAAAAACATTCAGTACTTC.

CDR3 nucleotides: TGTGCCAGCAGCCTTTCCGTGGGACTAGCGGGAGGAGTAGATACGCAGTATTTT. Protein sequence: CASSLSVGLAGGVDTQYF. J is TRBJ2-3 and V is TRBV7-6, with TRBD2 identical over 15 bases. Germline-derived CDR1 and CDR2 are SGHVS and FNYEAQ. Trimming removed 5 bases from V and 5 bases from J; junction bases left unmatched: 11. This CDR3 has 18 residues.

The chain carries TRBV7-2 and TRBJ1-1, with D possibly TRBD1 on 5 matching bases. V was shortened by 5 bases and J by 1 base, with 17 bases between the two germline ends. The germline V gene encodes CDR1 SGHTA and CDR2 FQGNSA. The CDR3 is 16 amino acids. In DNA form, the CDR3 reads TGTGCCAGCAGCCCCTACCTGCGGGGCCGGAACACTGAAGCTTTCTTT. This encodes CASSPYLRGRNTEAFF.

In this sample, this clone turned up once. V gene TRBV4-1 combines with J gene TRBJ1-5; D call uncertain. The CDR3 has 16 amino acids. CDR1 MGHRA and CDR2 YSYEKL come from the germline V gene. The V end was cut by 1 base, the J end by 4 bases, with 14 bases between. CDR3 nucleotide sequence: TGCGCCAGCAGCCAAGTTCAGGTGTCAGGTAATCAGCCCCAGCATTTT. Translated, it gives CASSQVQVSGNQPQHF.

V is TRBV12-3 or TRBV12-4 and J is TRBJ1-5, with 7 bases matching TRBD1. The CDR3 spans 13 residues. The trim removed 7 bases at V and 7 bases at J, leaving 7 bases unmatched. The CDR3 DNA reads as TGTGCCAGCAATGACAGGGAAGGCCAGCCCCAGCATTTT. This translates into CASNDREGQPQHF.

CDR3 nucleotides: TGTGCCAGTAGTATGACTAGCGTTTACGAGCAGTACTTC. Translation gives CASSMTSVYEQYF. The chain has TRBV19 and TRBJ2-7; 8 nucleotides agree with TRBD2. Germline CDR1 and CDR2: LNHDA and SQIVND (reference sequence). With 3 bases clipped from V and 4 bases from J, the junction kept 2 bases outside the gene matches. The CDR3 covers 13 residues.

This sequence joins TRBV6-5 and TRBJ1-2; 9 bases align to TRBD1. V gave up 6 bases and J gave up 8 bases; unmatched junction bases: 13. The length of the CDR3 is 15 residues. Germline CDR1 and CDR2: MNHEY and SVGAGI. The CDR3 loop is CASSSPGQGVNGYTF. CDR3 in DNA: TGTGCCAGCAGCTCTCCGGGACAGGGCGTCAACGGCTACACCTTC.

In its sample, this clone was seen once. The V gene is TRBV10-3, the J gene TRBJ2-2, with TRBD2 matching 10 bases. The CDR3 loop spans 14 amino acids. CDR1 is ENHRY and CDR2 is SYGVKD in the germline V gene. V lost 10 bases to trimming and J lost 3 bases; unmatched junction nucleotides: 5. Written as DNA, the CDR3 is TGTGCCAACAAGCGGGAGGGCGACACCGGGGAGCTGTTTTTT. It encodes CANKREGDTGELFF.

The chain joins TRBV5-5 to TRBJ2-7; 8 bases line up with TRBD2. Germline assignment: CDR1 SGHKS and CDR2 YYEKEE (reference sequence). This CDR3 region has 16 residues. J was trimmed by 6 bases and V by 0 bases; bases with no gene match: 11. The CDR3 DNA follows: TGTGCCAGCAGCTTGGCTCTCGTGCGGGGGGCGGGCGAGCAGTACTTC. This codes for CASSLALVRGAGEQYF.

In regard to this clone: One end of the junction does not line up with germline, which may come from a read error. The rearrangement joins TRBV4-3 to TRBJ2-2; tentatively, D is TRBD2 (6 bases). The CDR3 has 16 amino acids. Looked up from germline, CDR1 is LGHNA and CDR2 is YSLEER. CDR3 coding DNA: TGCGCCAGCAGCCAAGAAGGAGGGTTATTCACCGGGGAACTGTTTTTT. This sequence encodes CASSQEGGLFTGELFF.

This clone was found once. The chain recombines TRBV4-2 with TRBJ1-1; D ambiguous. The length of the CDR3 is 14 residues. Looked up from germline, CDR1 is LGHNA and CDR2 is YNFKEQ. V was shortened by 1 base and J by 0 bases, with 6 bases between the two germline ends. CDR3 coding DNA: TGTGCCAGCAGCCAAGGATTAGTGAACACTGAAGCTTTCTTT. Translation: CASSQGLVNTEAFF.

The chain uses TRBV4-2 and TRBJ2-5, with a tentative D call TRBD2 (5 bases). The CDR3 spans 15 residues. V was clipped by 0 bases and J by 2 bases, with 10 bases between them. Germline values: CDR1 LGHNA, CDR2 YNFKEQ. The chain's CDR3 is CASSQDRPGQETQYF. The CDR3 nucleotides read TGTGCCAGCAGCCAAGATCGCCCGGGGCAAGAGACCCAGTACTTC.

The chain uses TRBV2 and TRBJ1-1, with D possibly being TRBD1 (6 bases). There are 15 residues in the CDR3. Between the trimmed V and J ends, which lost 6 bases and 4 bases, there was a span of 18 bases. Germline CDR1 SNHLY, CDR2 FYNNEI. The DNA for the CDR3 is TGTGCCAGCAGGGGGGACACAAACCCCCTCACTGAAGCTTTCTTT. Translating it yields CASRGDTNPLTEAFF.

To note about this clone: Other DNA sequences of this sample code for an identical CDR3. The chain links TRBV5-4 to TRBJ1-2, with TRBD1 matching 7 bases. The CDR3 contains 14 residues. Germline lookup yields CDR1 SGHNT and CDR2 YYREEE (reference sequence). J lost 2 bases, V lost 3 bases, and 4 bases had no gene match. The CDR3 loop reads CASSSLTGNYGYTF. The CDR3 coding sequence is TGTGCCAGCAGCTCCTTGACAGGGAACTATGGCTACACCTTC.

The chain uses TRBV10-3 and TRBJ2-7, with TRBD1 matching 7 bases. V lost 5 bases, J lost 0 bases, and 4 bases stayed unmatched. The CDR3 length is 14 residues. The germline V gene has CDR1 ENHRY and CDR2 SYGVKD. The CDR3 region is CAISIGTVSYEQYF. As DNA, the CDR3 is TGTGCCATCAGTATAGGGACAGTCTCCTACGAGCAGTACTTC.

The chain couples TRBV11-2 to TRBJ2-3, with 9 bases lining up with TRBD2. From germline, CDR1 is SGHAT and CDR2 FQNNGV. The V and J ends lost 4 bases and 5 bases, in that order; junction bases with no gene match: 10. This CDR3 contains 16 residues. For the CDR3, the DNA is TGTGCCAGCAGCTCCTTCTTACTAGCGGGTAGAGATACGCAGTATTTT. Translated: CASSSFLLAGRDTQYF.

The genes are TRBV10-3 and TRBJ1-6; perhaps TRBD1 as D (5 bases). V was clipped by 7 bases and J by 9 bases, with 16 bases between them. The CDR3 runs to 14 residues. CDR1 and CDR2 from the germline V gene are ENHRY and SYGVKD. Here the CDR3 DNA reads TGTGCCATCAAAGTTGAAGGGGCCGGTTCACCCCTCCACTTT. It is translated as CAIKVEGAGSPLHF.

The chain joins TRBV18 to TRBJ2-3; possible D gene TRBD1, 5 bases. The germline V gene encodes CDR1 KGHSH and CDR2 LQKENI. This CDR3 comprises 15 residues. V was pared by 4 bases and J by 3 bases, with 14 bases between. CDR3 sequence: CASSLGQGETDTQYF. The CDR3 DNA reads as TGTGCCAGCTCACTCGGGCAGGGCGAGACAGATACGCAGTATTTT.

J is TRBJ2-7 and V is TRBV27; 7 positions match TRBD1. The V segment lost 2 bases and the J segment 2 bases; nucleotides outside the gene matches: 3. The germline V gene has CDR1 MNHEY and CDR2 SMNVEV (reference sequence). The CDR3 loop spans 14 amino acids. The CDR3, as DNA: TGTGCCAGCAGTTTACTGGGACAGACCTACGAGCAGTACTTC. It is translated as CASSLLGQTYEQYF.